This TCR gamma chain came from a study of intestinal T cells in coeliac disease. This CDR3 comprises 12 residues. The junction had 8 bases not matched to a gene; V was cut back by 8 bases and J by 6 bases. Study observations and caveats: An age-split analysis gave no significant classification.

Using 150 to 200 ng of biopsy DNA, TRG was amplified with LymphoTrack primers. TCRdb reprocessed the multiplex PCR reads through CATT. This sample has roughly 260 gamma-chain clones, with 45% to 60% found just once. Worth noting for this clone: The antigen remains undetermined. A much larger clone differs from this one at a single base, so this may be a read error.

Ten to eleven formalin-fixed paraffin-embedded scrolls, each 5 µm thick, supplied each case's genomic DNA. This sequence was found in a human donor who served as a control with a normal duodenal biopsy, not a healthy volunteer. Sequenced sample: a duodenal biopsy. The rearrangement joins TRGV10 to TRGJ1 or TRGJ2. TRGV10 is filed as an ORF, its function uncertain. CDR3 loop: CAAWGSGYKKLF. CDR3 bases: TGTGCTGCGTGGGGTTCGGGTTATAAGAAACTCTTT.